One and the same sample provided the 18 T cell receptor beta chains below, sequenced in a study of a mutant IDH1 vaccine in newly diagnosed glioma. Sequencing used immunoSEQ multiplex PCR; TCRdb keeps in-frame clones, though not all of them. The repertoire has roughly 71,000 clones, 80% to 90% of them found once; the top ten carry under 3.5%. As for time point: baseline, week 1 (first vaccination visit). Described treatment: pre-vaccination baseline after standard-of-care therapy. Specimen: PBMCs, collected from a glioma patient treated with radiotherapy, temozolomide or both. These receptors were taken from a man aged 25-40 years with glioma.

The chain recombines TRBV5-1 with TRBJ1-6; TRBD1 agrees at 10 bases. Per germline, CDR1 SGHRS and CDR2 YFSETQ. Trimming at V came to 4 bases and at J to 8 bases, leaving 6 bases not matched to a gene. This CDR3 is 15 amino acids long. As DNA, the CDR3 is TGCGCCAGCAGCCCAACCGGGACAGGGGATTCACCCCTCCACTTT. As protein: CASSPTGTGDSPLHF.

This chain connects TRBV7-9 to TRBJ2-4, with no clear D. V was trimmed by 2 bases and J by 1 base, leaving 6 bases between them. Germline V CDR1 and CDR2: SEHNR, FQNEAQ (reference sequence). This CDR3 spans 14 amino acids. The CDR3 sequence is CASSLLFAKNIQYF. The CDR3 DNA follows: TGTGCCAGCAGCTTATTGTTCGCCAAAAACATTCAGTACTTC.

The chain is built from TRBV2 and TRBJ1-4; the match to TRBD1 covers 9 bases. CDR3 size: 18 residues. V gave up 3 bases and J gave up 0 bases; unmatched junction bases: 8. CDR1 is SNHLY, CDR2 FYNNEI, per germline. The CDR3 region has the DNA TGTGCCAGCAGTGATTGGGACAGGGTAGGGGCAACTAATGAAAAACTGTTTTTT. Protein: CASSDWDRVGATNEKLFF.

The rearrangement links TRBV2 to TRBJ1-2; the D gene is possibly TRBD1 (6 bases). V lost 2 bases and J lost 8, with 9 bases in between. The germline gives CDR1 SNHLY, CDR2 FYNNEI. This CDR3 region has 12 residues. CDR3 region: CASSELGGGYTF. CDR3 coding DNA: TGTGCCAGCAGTGAATTGGGGGGCGGCTACACCTTC.

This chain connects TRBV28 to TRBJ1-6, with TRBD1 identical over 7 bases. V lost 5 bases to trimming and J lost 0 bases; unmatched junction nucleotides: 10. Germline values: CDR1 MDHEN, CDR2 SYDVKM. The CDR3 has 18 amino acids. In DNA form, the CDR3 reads TGTGCCAGCAGTGGGACAGCAAAGTTGAGCTCCTATAATTCACCCCTCCACTTT. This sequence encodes CASSGTAKLSSYNSPLHF.

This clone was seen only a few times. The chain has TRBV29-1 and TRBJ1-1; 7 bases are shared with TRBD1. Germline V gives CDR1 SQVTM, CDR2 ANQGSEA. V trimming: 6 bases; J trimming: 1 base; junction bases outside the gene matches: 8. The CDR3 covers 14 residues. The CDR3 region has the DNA TGCAGCGTAGTAACAGGGGCTACGAACACTGAAGCTTTCTTT. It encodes CSVVTGATNTEAFF.

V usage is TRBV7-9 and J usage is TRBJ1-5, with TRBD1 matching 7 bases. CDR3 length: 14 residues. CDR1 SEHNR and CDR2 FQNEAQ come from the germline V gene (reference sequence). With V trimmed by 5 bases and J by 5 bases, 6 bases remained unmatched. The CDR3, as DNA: TGTGCCAGCAGCCTAGGGGGCCAGGATCAGCCCCAGCATTTT. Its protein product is CASSLGGQDQPQHF.

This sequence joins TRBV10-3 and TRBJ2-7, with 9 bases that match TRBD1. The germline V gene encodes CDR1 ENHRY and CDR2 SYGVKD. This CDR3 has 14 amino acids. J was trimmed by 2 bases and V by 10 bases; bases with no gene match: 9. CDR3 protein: CANSEGTGPYEQYF. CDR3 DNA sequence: TGTGCCAATTCAGAGGGGACAGGGCCCTACGAGCAGTACTTC.

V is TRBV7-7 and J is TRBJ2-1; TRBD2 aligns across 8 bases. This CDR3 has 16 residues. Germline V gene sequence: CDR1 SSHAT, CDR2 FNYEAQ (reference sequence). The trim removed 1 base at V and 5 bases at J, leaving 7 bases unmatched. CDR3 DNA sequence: TGTGCCAGCAGCTTAGAGGCGGGGGGCGGGAACAATGAGCAGTTCTTC. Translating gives CASSLEAGGGNNEQFF.

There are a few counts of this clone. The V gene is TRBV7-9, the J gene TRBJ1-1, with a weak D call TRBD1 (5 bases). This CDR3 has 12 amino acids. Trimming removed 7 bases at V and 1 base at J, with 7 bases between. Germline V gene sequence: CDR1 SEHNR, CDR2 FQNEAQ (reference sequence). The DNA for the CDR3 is TGTGCCAGCAACACAGGGAACACTGAAGCTTTCTTT. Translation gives CASNTGNTEAFF.

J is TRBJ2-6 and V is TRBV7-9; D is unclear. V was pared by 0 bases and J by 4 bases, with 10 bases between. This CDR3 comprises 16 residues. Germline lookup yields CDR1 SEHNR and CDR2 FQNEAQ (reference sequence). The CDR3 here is CASSLARVSGANVLTF. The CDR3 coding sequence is TGTGCCAGCAGCTTAGCTCGGGTATCGGGGGCCAACGTCCTGACTTTC.

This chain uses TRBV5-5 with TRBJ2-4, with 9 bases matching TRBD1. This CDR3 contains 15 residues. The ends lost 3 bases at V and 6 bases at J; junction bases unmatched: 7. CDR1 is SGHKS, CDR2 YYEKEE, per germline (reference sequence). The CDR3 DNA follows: TGTGCCAGCAGCTCACTGACAGGGGGTCGAAACATTCAGTACTTC. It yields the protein CASSSLTGGRNIQYF.

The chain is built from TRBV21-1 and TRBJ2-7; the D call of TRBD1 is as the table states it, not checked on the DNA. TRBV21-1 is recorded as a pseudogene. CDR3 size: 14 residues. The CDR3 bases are TGTGCCAGCACCTCGGACAGGCGAACCTACGAGCAGTACTTC. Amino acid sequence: CASTSDRRTYEQYF.

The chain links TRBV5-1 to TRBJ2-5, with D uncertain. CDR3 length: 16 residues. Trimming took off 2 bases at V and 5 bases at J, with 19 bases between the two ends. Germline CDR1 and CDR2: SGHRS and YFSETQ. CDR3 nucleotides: TGCGCCAGCAGCTTCCTAGACCCCCAGGTAGAGGAGACCCAGTACTTC. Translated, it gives CASSFLDPQVEETQYF.

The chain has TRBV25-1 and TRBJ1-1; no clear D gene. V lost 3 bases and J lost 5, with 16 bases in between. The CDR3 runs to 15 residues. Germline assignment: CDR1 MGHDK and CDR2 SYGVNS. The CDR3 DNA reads TGTGCCAGCAGTGACCCACTTGGAGGCTTGACTGAAGCTTTCTTT. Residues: CASSDPLGGLTEAFF.

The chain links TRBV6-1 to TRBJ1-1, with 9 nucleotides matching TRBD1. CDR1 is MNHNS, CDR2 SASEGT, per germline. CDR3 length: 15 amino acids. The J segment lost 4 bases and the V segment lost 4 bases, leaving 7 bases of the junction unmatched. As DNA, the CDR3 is TGTGCCAGCAGTGCGGTACAGGGGGCGCGCACTGAAGCTTTCTTT. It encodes CASSAVQGARTEAFF.

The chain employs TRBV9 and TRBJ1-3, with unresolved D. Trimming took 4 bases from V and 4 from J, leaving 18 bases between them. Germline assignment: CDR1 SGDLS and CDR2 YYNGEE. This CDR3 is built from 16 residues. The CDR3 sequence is CASSTYDHPAGNTIYF. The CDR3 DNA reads TGTGCCAGCAGCACCTACGACCACCCGGCAGGAAACACCATATATTTT. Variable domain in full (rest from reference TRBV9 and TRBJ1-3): DSGVTQTPKHLITATGQRVTLRCSPRSGDLSVYWYQQSLDQGLQFLIQYYNGEERAKGNILERFSAQQFPDLHSELNLSSLELGDSALYFCASSTYDHPAGNTIYFGEGSWLTVV.

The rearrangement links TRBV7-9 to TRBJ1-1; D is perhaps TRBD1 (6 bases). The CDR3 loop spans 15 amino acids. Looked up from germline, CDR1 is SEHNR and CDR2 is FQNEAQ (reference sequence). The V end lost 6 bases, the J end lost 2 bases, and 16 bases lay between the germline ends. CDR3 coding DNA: TGTGCCAGCAGAACAGGGTGGGGGGAAAACACTGAAGCTTTCTTT. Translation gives CASRTGWGENTEAFF.